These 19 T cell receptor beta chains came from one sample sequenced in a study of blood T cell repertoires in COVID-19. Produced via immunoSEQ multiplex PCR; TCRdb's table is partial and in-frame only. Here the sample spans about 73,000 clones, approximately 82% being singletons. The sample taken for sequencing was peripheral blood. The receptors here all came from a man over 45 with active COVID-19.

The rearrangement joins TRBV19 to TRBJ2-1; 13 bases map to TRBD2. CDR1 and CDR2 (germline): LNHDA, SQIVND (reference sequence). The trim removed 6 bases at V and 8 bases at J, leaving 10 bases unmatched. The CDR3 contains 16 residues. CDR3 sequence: CASSQQGGLAGHEQFF. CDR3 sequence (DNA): TGTGCCAGTAGCCAACAAGGGGGACTAGCGGGACATGAGCAGTTCTTC. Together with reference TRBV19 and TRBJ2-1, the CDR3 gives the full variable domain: DGGITQSPKYLFRKEGQNVTLSCEQNLNHDAMYWYRQDPGQGLRLIYYSQIVNDFQKGDIAEGYSVSREKKESFPLTVTSAQKNPTAFYLCASSQQGGLAGHEQFFGPGTRLTVL.

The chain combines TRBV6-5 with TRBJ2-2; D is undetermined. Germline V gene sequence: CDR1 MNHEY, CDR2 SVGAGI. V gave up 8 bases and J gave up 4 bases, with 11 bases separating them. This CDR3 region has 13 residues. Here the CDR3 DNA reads TGTGCCAGCTCCTCGGAGAGCACCGGGGAGCTGTTTTTT. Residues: CASSSESTGELFF.

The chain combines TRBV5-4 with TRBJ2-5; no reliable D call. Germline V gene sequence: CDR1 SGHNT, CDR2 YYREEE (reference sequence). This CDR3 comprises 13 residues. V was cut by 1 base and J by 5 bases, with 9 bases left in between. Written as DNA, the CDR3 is TGTGCCAGCAGCTTGAGTTTAGAGGAGACCCAGTACTTC. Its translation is CASSLSLEETQYF.

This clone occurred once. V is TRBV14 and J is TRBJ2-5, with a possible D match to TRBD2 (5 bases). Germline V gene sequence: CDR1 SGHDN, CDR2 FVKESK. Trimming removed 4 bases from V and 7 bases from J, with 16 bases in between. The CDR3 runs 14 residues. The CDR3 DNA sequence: TGTGCCAGCAGCCGGAACTCGGGGATCGGGACCCAGTACTTC. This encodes CASSRNSGIGTQYF.

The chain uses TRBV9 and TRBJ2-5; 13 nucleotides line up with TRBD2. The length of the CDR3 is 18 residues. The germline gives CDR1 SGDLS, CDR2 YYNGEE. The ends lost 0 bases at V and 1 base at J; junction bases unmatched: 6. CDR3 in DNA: TGTGCCAGCAGCGTAGGACTAGCGGGAGGAGGGGCCCAAGAGACCCAGTACTTC. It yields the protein CASSVGLAGGGAQETQYF.

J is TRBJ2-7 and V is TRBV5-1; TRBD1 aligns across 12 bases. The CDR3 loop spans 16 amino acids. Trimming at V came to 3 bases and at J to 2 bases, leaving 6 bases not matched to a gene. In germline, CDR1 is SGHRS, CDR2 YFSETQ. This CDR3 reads CASSSYGTGGPYEQYF. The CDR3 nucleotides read TGCGCCAGCAGCTCTTACGGGACAGGGGGCCCCTACGAGCAGTACTTC.

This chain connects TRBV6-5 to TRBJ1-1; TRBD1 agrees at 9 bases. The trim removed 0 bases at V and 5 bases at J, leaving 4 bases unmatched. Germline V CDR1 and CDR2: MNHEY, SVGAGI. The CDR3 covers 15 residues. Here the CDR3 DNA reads TGTGCCAGCAGTTACTCGGGGACAGGGCATACTGAAGCTTTCTTT. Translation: CASSYSGTGHTEAFF.

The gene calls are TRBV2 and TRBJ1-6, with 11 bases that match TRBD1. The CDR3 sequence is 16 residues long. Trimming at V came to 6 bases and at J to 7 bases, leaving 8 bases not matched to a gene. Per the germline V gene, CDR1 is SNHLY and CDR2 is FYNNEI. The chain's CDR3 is CASREDRGLGNSPLHF. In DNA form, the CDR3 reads TGTGCCAGCAGGGAGGACAGGGGGCTTGGGAATTCACCCCTCCACTTT.

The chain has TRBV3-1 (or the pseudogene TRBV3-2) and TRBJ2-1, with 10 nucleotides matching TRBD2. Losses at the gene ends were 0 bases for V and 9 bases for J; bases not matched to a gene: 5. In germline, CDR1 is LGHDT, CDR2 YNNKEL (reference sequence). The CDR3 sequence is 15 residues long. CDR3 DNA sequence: TGTGCCAGCAGCCAAGAACCTAGCGGGAGTGGTGAGCAGTTCTTC. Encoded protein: CASSQEPSGSGEQFF.

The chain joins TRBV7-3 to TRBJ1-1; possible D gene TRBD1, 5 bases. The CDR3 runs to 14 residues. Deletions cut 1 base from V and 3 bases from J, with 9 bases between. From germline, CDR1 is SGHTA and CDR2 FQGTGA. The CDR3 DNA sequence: TGTGCCAGCAGCTTAATGGCGGGGGACACTGAAGCTTTCTTT. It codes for CASSLMAGDTEAFF.

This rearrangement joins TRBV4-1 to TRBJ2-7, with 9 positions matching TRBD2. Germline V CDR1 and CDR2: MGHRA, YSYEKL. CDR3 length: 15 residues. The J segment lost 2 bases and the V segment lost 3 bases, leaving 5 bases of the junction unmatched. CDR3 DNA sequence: TGCGCCAGCAGCCAGCCTAGCGGGGAAACCTACGAGCAGTACTTC. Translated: CASSQPSGETYEQYF.

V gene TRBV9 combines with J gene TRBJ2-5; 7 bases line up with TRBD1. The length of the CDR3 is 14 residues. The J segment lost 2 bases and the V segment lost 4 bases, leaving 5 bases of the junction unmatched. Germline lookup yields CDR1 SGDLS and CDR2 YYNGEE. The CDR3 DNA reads TGTGCCAGCAGCCTTGGACAGGCTCAAGAGACCCAGTACTTC. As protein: CASSLGQAQETQYF. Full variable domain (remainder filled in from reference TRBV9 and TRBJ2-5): DSGVTQTPKHLITATGQRVTLRCSPRSGDLSVYWYQQSLDQGLQFLIQYYNGEERAKGNILERFSAQQFPDLHSELNLSSLELGDSALYFCASSLGQAQETQYFGPGTRLLVL.

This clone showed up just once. The CDR3 DNA follows: TGTGCCAGTAGGAGGACTAGTCTTCCCGGGGAGCTGTTTTTT. Protein sequence: CASRRTSLPGELFF. This chain joins TRBV19 and TRBJ2-2; 7 bases map to TRBD2. V shed 6 bases, J shed 6 bases, and the junction held 7 bases outside the gene matches. CDR3 length equals 14 residues. CDR1 is LNHDA and CDR2 is SQIVND in the germline V gene (reference sequence).

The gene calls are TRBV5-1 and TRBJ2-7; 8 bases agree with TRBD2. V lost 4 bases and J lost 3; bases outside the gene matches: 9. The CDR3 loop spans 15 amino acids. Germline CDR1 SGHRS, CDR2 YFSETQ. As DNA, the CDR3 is TGCGCCAGCAGCGAAGATAGCGGGGTGGTCTACGAGCAGTACTTC. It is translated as CASSEDSGVVYEQYF.

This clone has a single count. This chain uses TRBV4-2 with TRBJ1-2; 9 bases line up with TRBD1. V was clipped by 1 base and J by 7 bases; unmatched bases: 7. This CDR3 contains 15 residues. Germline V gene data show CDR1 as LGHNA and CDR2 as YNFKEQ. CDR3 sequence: CASSQATGTGIGYTF. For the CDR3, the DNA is TGTGCCAGCAGCCAAGCTACCGGGACAGGGATTGGCTACACCTTC.

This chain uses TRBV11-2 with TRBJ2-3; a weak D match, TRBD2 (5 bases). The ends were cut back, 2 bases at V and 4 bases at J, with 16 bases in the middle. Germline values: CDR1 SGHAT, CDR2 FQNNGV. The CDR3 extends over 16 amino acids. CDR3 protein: CASSLLWGVPSDTQYF. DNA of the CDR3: TGTGCCAGCAGCTTACTCTGGGGAGTGCCCTCAGATACGCAGTATTTT.

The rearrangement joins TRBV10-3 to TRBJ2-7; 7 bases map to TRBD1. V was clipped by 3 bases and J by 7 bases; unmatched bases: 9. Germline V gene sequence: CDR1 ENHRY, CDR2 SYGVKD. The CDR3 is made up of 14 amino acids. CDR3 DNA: TGTGCCATCAGTGAAGTAGGGGGCCTCTGGGAGCAGTACTTC. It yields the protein CAISEVGGLWEQYF.

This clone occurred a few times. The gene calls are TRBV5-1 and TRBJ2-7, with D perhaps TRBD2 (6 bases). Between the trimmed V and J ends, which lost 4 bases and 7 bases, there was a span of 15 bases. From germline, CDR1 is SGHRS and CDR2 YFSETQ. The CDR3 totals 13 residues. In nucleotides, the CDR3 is TGCGCCAGCAGCCCGGAGGGTCGGCGGGAGCAGTACTTC. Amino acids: CASSPEGRREQYF.

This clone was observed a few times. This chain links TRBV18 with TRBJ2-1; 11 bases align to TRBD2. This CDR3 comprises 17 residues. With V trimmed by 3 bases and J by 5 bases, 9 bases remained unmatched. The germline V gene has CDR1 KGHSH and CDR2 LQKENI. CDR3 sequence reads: CASSPGPSGRSHNEQFF. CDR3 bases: TGTGCCAGCTCACCTGGGCCTAGCGGGAGGTCTCACAATGAGCAGTTCTTC.